This T cell receptor (beta chain) was sequenced in a study of blood T cell repertoires in COVID-19. Across the whole study: Samples taken during acute and convalescent COVID-19 were collected in the United States, Italy and Spain. Sample material is recorded as cDNA or gDNA derived from T cells, B-cell-depleted T cells, or PBMCs.

Germline CDR1 and CDR2: KGHDR and SFDVKD. V was pared by 3 bases and J by 3 bases, with 10 bases between. The CDR3 has 14 amino acids. Original processing methods: Estimates of nucleated cell counts were drawn from the amplification of reference gene primers. This table comes from immunoSEQ multiplex PCR, and its TCRdb copy is limited to in-frame clones, with some not included. That table gives V, J and clone size, and the DNA gave D and trimming. The table records 250,000 to 400,000 clones, roughly 84% of them present only once. In this sample, this clone turned up once. Material: peripheral blood. This chain uses TRBV24-1 with TRBJ1-1; D is unclear. The sequence was collected from a man aged 50-59 years with active or convalescent COVID-19. This CDR3 reads CATSDGIADTEAFF. The CDR3 DNA sequence: TGTGCCACCAGTGATGGAATCGCGGACACTGAAGCTTTCTTT.